This TCR beta chain was captured by sequencing in a study of T cells in Graves' hyperthyroidism and ophthalmopathy. Study in general: Peripheral blood specimens were obtained at initial diagnosis, prior to any treatment. Study conclusions and caveats: Most expanded thyroid clonotypes above 0.001 also appeared in blood.

TCR beta CDR3 sequences were amplified from RNA transcripts. The TCR CDR3 was amplified in a first-round RT-PCR using the HTBI primer set. TCRdb ran MiXCR on the multiplex PCR reads and lists one entry per CDR3 protein. The sample records 600,000 to 750,000 distinct CDR3 sequences, roughly a sixth being singletons. Absence of ophthalmopathy progression within 18 months defined stable Graves' hyperthyroidism. Diagnosis rested on symptoms, serum thyroxine and TRAb, thyroid ultrasound, and orbital computed tomography. Germline CDR1 MNHNS, CDR2 SASEGT. Germline trimming cut 5 bases from V and 5 bases from J; bases unmatched to any gene: 6. CDR3 length: 15 residues. This clonotype was recorded at least ten times. The target antigen is unknown.

J is TRBJ2-5 and V is TRBV6-1, with 12 bases lining up with TRBD1. The sequenced sample was blood. The receptor comes from a man aged 45-65 years with Graves' hyperthyroidism. The chain's CDR3 is CASSSGTGGRETQYF. The DNA of the CDR3 is TGTGCCAGCAGTTCCGGGACAGGGGGCAGGGAGACCCAGTACTTC.